The 12 T cell receptor beta chains below come from one sample, sequenced in a study of cytomegalovirus exposure and HLA in healthy donors. Clones were read by immunoSEQ multiplex PCR, and TCRdb kept only the in-frame ones, dropping some. The sample contains some 84,000 clones, roughly 88% of which appear only once. The sample consisted of PBMCs. Receptors originate from a man between 25 and 39 years old in good health and CMV-seronegative.

The V gene is TRBV4-2, the J gene TRBJ1-1; D call uncertain. The V and J ends lost 0 bases and 0 bases respectively, with 14 bases between them. This CDR3 comprises 17 residues. Germline V gene lookup returns CDR1 LGHNA and CDR2 YNFKEQ. CDR3 sequence (DNA): TGTGCCAGCAGCCAAGAGCACGGGGAGAGCATGAACACTGAAGCTTTCTTT. It codes for CASSQEHGESMNTEAFF.

This sequence joins TRBV6-4 and TRBJ1-1; 11 positions match TRBD1. This CDR3 is built from 14 residues. V lost 6 bases, J lost 6 bases, and 6 bases stayed unmatched. In germline, CDR1 is MRHNA, CDR2 SNTAGT. In DNA, the CDR3 is TGTGCCAGCAGAGCGGACAGGGGGCTCGCTGAAGCTTTCTTT. It specifies CASRADRGLAEAFF.

This clone was seen once. The J gene is TRBJ1-2, the V gene TRBV12-5; the match to TRBD1 covers 7 bases. Germline V gives CDR1 LGHNT, CDR2 FRNRAP. The CDR3 runs to 14 residues. The V segment lost 1 base and the J segment 7 bases; nucleotides outside the gene matches: 6. In DNA form, the CDR3 reads TGTGCTAGTGGTTTGGACGACAGGGTTTTTGGCTACACCTTC. It specifies CASGLDDRVFGYTF.

This sequence joins TRBV6-5 and TRBJ2-7; 9 positions match TRBD1. CDR1 is MNHEY, CDR2 SVGAGI, per germline. The CDR3 is made up of 14 amino acids. The ends lost 6 bases at V and 3 bases at J; junction bases unmatched: 6. The CDR3 coding sequence is TGTGCCAGCAGCCAAACAGGGGGCCGCTACGAGCAGTACTTC. Its translation: CASSQTGGRYEQYF.

This chain links TRBV4-1 with TRBJ2-1, with 11 bases identical to TRBD2. Germline V gene lookup returns CDR1 MGHRA and CDR2 YSYEKL. This CDR3 comprises 15 residues. V shed 4 bases, J shed 6 bases, and the junction held 5 bases outside the gene matches. The CDR3 sequence: CASSLLAGGINEQFF. CDR3 DNA sequence: TGCGCCAGCAGCCTCTTAGCGGGAGGGATCAATGAGCAGTTCTTC.

This chain joins TRBV2 and TRBJ1-5, with 10 bases matching TRBD1. The V segment lost 8 bases and the J segment 7 bases; nucleotides outside the gene matches: 8. Germline values: CDR1 SNHLY, CDR2 FYNNEI. The CDR3 has 14 amino acids. The CDR3 DNA reads as TGTGCCAGCCTGGGACAGGGGAGAGGACAGCCCCAGCATTTT. This gives the protein CASLGQGRGQPQHF.

This chain connects TRBV5-4 to TRBJ2-7; 7 bases line up with TRBD2. Germline CDR1 SGHNT, CDR2 YYREEE (reference sequence). Trimming took 0 bases from V and 2 from J; bases not matched to a gene: 5. This CDR3 spans 15 amino acids. CDR3 protein: CASSLDPGGTYEQYF. DNA of the CDR3: TGTGCCAGCAGCTTGGATCCGGGGGGAACCTACGAGCAGTACTTC. The whole variable domain, filled in from reference TRBV5-4 and TRBJ2-7, reads ETGVTQSPTHLIKTRGQQVTLRCSSQSGHNTVSWYQQALGQGPQFIFQYYREEENGRGNFPPRFSGLQFPNYSSELNVNALELDDSALYLCASSLDPGGTYEQYFGPGTRLTVT.

This chain uses TRBV11-3 with TRBJ1-2; D might be TRBD1 (6 bases). The CDR3 is made up of 14 amino acids. The V end lost 3 bases, the J end lost 0 bases, and 8 bases lay between the germline ends. Germline loops: CDR1 SGHNT, CDR2 YENEEA. CDR3: CASSLDSTNYGYTF. CDR3 DNA sequence: TGTGCCAGCAGCTTGGACAGCACTAACTATGGCTACACCTTC.

In this sample, this clone turned up once. The chain combines TRBV2 with TRBJ2-3, with D perhaps TRBD2 (5 bases). Trimming pared 3 bases from V and 0 bases from J, leaving 16 bases between. Germline V gene lookup returns CDR1 SNHLY and CDR2 FYNNEI. CDR3 length: 17 residues. The CDR3 nucleotides read TGTGCCAGCAGTGAGGGGATTGCGGGCTTTAGCACAGATACGCAGTATTTT. Translated, it gives CASSEGIAGFSTDTQYF.

This sequence joins TRBV28 and TRBJ2-7; D gene unclear. The ends were cut back, 7 bases at V and 0 bases at J, with 16 bases in the middle. The CDR3 length is 15 residues. Germline V gene data show CDR1 as MDHEN and CDR2 as SYDVKM. CDR3 protein: CASTQDGSPSYEQYF. The CDR3 DNA follows: TGTGCCAGCACCCAGGATGGCAGCCCCTCCTACGAGCAGTACTTC.

The rearrangement uses TRBV7-3 and TRBJ2-6, with D unresolved. Deletions cut 2 bases from V and 1 base from J, with 6 bases between. This CDR3 has 15 residues. Germline V CDR1 and CDR2: SGHTA, FQGTGA. CDR3 loop: CASSLFGSGANVLTF. CDR3 coding DNA: TGTGCCAGCAGCTTATTCGGGTCTGGGGCCAACGTCCTGACTTTC.

The chain couples TRBV28 to TRBJ1-5, with a tentative D call TRBD1 (5 bases). Trimming pared 2 bases from V and 3 bases from J, leaving 11 bases between. CDR3 length: 15 residues. Germline assignment: CDR1 MDHEN and CDR2 SYDVKM. As DNA, the CDR3 is TGTGCCAGCAGTTTAGGGCAGGGTGACAATCAGCCCCAGCATTTT. This sequence encodes CASSLGQGDNQPQHF.